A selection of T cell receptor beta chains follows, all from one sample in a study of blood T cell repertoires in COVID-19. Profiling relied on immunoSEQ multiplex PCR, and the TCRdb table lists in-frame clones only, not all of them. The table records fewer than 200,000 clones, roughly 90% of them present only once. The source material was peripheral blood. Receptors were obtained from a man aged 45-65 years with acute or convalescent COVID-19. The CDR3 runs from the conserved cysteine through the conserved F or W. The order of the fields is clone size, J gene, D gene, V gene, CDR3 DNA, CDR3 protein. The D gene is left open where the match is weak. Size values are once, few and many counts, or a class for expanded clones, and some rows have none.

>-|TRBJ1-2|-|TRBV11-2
TGTGCCAGCAGCTTATCACAGGCTCATGGCTACACCTTC
CASSLSQAHGYTF
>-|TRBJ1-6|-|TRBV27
TGTGCCAGCAAAGCAGGCACCTCAGGGTCACCCCTCCACTTT
CASKAGTSGSPLHF
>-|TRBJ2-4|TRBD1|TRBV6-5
TGTGCCAGCAGCATGGGGGACAGGGTCGACATTCAGTACTTC
CASSMGDRVDIQYF
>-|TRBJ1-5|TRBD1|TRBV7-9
TGTGCCAGCAGCAATACCGACAGGGAAAATCAGCCCCAGCATTTT
CASSNTDRENQPQHF
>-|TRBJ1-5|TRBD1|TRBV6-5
TGTGCCAGCTCCGAACGGGCAGGGGGCCTTCAGCCCCAGCATTTT
CASSERAGGLQPQHF
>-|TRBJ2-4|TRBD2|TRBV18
TGTGCCAGCTCACCATCGACTAGCGGGGGGAACGACATTCAGTACTTC
CASSPSTSGGNDIQYF
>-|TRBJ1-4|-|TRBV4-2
TGTGCCAGCAGCCAAGACAGGGGTGAAAAACTGTTTTTT
CASSQDRGEKLFF
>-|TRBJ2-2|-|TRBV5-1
TGCGCCAGCAGCTTGGGGACCGCTTCAGGGCGTAGCACCGGGGAGCTGTTTTTT
CASSLGTASGRSTGELFF
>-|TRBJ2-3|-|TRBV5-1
TGCGCCAGCAGCTTCGACAAGAGCACAGATACGCAGTATTTT
CASSFDKSTDTQYF
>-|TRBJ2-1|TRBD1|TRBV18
TGTGCCAGCTCACCTCGGACAGGGGGCGAAAGGTCCTACAATGAGCAGTTCTTC
CASSPRTGGERSYNEQFF
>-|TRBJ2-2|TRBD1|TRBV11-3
TGTGCCAGCAGCACACAGGGGGCGCGAACCGGGGAGCTGTTTTTT
CASSTQGARTGELFF
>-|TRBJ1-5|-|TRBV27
TGTGCCAGCAGTTTATTTCCCCCAGGGGCTCAGCCCCAGCATTTT
CASSLFPPGAQPQHF
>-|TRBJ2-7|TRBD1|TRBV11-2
TGTGCCAGCAGCAGAGACAGGGCCTACGAGCAGTACTTC
CASSRDRAYEQYF
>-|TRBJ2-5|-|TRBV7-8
TGTGCCAGCAGCTTAGGATTGCAGGGGCCGTACTTC
CASSLGLQGPYF
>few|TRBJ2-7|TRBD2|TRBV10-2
TGCGCCAGCACTGGGCTAGCGGGGCCCGGACCCTACGAGCAGTACTTC
CASTGLAGPGPYEQYF
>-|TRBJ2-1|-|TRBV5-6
TGTGCCAGCAGCCCAGAGAGGGTTTCATACAATGAGCAGTTCTTC
CASSPERVSYNEQFF
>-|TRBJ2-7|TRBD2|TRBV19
TGTGCCAGTAGTACGTTAGCGGGGTACGAGCAGTACTTC
CASSTLAGYEQYF
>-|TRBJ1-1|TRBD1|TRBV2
TGTGCCAGCACCAGGGGGGTAAGGACTGAAGCTTTCTTT
CASTRGVRTEAFF
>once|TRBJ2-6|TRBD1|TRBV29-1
TGCAGCGTACAGGGGGCGAGGGGGGCCAACGTCCTGACTTTC
CSVQGARGANVLTF
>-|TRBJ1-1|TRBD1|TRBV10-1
TGCGCCAGCAGCCGGACAGGGTATCCCCTTCGGAACACTGAAGCTTTCTTT
CASSRTGYPLRNTEAFF
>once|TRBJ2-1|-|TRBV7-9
TGTGCCAGCAGCCCACCTAGCGAGAGCTCCTACAATGAGCAGTTCTTC
CASSPPSESSYNEQFF
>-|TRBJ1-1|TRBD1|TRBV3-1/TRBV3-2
TGTGCCAGCAGCCGAATTAACAGGGGGGCAAACACTGAAGCTTTCTTT
CASSRINRGANTEAFF
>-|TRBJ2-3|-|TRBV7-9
TGTGCCAGCAGCTGGAATCAGGGGCGGGCGGATACGCAGTATTTT
CASSWNQGRADTQYF
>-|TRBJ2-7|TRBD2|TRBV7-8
TGTGCCAGCAGCTTATTTCGGCCTAGCGGGACCTACGAGCAGTACTTC
CASSLFRPSGTYEQYF
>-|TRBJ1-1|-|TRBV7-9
TGTGCCAGCACCCCACCGACAGGATATATGAACACTGAAGCTTTCTTT
CASTPPTGYMNTEAFF
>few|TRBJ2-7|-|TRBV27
TGTGCCAGCAGTCTAAGGGGGAGCCACGAGCAGTACTTC
CASSLRGSHEQYF
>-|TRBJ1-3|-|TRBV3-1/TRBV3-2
TGTGCCAGCAGCCAAGACGCGGGCTCTGGAAACACCATATATTTT
CASSQDAGSGNTIYF
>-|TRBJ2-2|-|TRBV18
TGTGCCAGCTCACCCGGGGACAACAGGAACACCGGGGAGCTGTTTTTT
CASSPGDNRNTGELFF
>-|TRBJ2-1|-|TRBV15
TGTGCCACCAGCAGGGGGGGACTCAGCTCCTACAATGAGCAGTTCTTC
CATSRGGLSSYNEQFF
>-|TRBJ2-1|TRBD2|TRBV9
TGTGCCAGCAGCTCTTGGACTAGCGGGAGAACAAATGAGCAGTTCTTC
CASSSWTSGRTNEQFF
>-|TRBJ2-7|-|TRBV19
TGTGCCAGTAGTATCGCCCCCCAGACAGTCTCCTACGAGCAGTACTTC
CASSIAPQTVSYEQYF
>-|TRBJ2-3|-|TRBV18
TGTGCCAGCTCATCGGGGGATACGCAGTATTTT
CASSSGDTQYF
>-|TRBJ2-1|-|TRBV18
TGTGCCAGCTCACCACTTTTGACAGAGTACAATGAGCAGTTCTTC
CASSPLLTEYNEQFF
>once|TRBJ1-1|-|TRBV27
TGTGCCAGCAGTTTAGGGGGCAGGGCGAACACTGAAGCTTTCTTT
CASSLGGRANTEAFF